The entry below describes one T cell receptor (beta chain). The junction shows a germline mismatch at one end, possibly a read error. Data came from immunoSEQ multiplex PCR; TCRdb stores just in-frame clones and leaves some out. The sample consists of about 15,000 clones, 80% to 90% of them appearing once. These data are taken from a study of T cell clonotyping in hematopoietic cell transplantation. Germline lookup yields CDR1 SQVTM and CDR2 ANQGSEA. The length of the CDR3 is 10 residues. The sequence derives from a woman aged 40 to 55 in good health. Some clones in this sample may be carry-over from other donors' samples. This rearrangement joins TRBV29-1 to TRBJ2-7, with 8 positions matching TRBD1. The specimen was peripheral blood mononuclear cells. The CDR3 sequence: CTTKRGTGVF. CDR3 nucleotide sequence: TGCACCACCAAGAGGGGGACAGGCGTCTTC.